These 30 T cell receptor beta chains originate from one sample sequenced in a study of low-dose radiotherapy and immunotherapy resistance in tumors. The sample's time point: before trial treatment. Priming of first-strand cDNA relied on TRAV- and TRBV-specific primers (covering alpha and beta chains). Amplification, which lasted roughly 20 PCR cycles, used a constant-region primer and V-primer adapter to amplify TCRs. Each CDR3 protein gets one entry after TCRdb re-called the reads with MiXCR. Of fewer than 90,000 distinct CDR3 sequences listed, approximately 31% are singletons. The source material was PBMCs, sampled before treatment. These receptors were obtained from a female donor with ovarian cancer.

V is TRBV5-1 and J is TRBJ2-1, with 8 bases matching TRBD2. Losses at the gene ends were 4 bases for V and 2 bases for J; bases not matched to a gene: 8. Germline CDR1 and CDR2: SGHRS and YFSETQ. This CDR3 comprises 16 residues. The CDR3 region is CASSGSSGSTYNEQFF. CDR3 bases: TGCGCCAGCAGCGGGTCAAGCGGGAGTACCTACAATGAGCAGTTCTTC.

This clonotype occurred many times. This rearrangement joins TRBV29-1 to TRBJ2-1, with 8 positions matching TRBD1. With 7 bases clipped from V and 5 bases from J, the junction kept 10 bases outside the gene matches. This CDR3 comprises 14 residues. The germline gives CDR1 SQVTM, CDR2 ANQGSEA. The CDR3 loop is CSGRRDRINNEQFF. For the CDR3, the DNA is TGCAGCGGACGCCGGGACAGGATAAACAATGAGCAGTTCTTC.

At least ten counts were recorded for this clonotype. The V and J genes are TRBV30 and TRBJ1-6; TRBD1 matches at 10 bases. Germline CDR1 GTSNPN, CDR2 SVGIG (reference sequence). The CDR3 runs 13 residues. V shed 7 bases and J 10 bases; nucleotides not matched to a gene: 7. CDR3 coding DNA: TGTGCCTCCCGACAGGGGGCGGAGTCACCCCTCCACTTT. This encodes CASRQGAESPLHF.

This clonotype has just one count. J is TRBJ2-5 and V is TRBV3-1; 7 nucleotides align to TRBD2. V was clipped by 10 bases and J by 6 bases; unmatched bases: 11. CDR1 LGHDT and CDR2 YNNKEL come from the germline V gene (reference sequence). CDR3 length: 13 residues. Here the CDR3 DNA reads TGTGCCACCGCTGGGGGGGTTTCGAAGACCCAGTACTTC. Translation: CATAGGVSKTQYF.

Turning to this clonotype: A far larger clone is a single base away, which makes a read error likely. The rearrangement links TRBV6-2 or TRBV6-3 to TRBJ2-1; 7 nucleotides match TRBD2. CDR3 size: 15 residues. The germline V gene has CDR1 MNHEY and CDR2 SVGEGT. CDR3 nucleotide sequence: TGTGCCGGCAGCCTACGGGGGGTCACCTACAATGAGCAGTTCTTC. Amino acid sequence: CAGSLRGVTYNEQFF.

This clonotype was found many times. The chain employs TRBV11-1 and TRBJ1-1; D not resolved. V lost 2 bases and J 0 bases, leaving 7 bases between the germline ends. This CDR3 has 14 amino acids. From germline, CDR1 is SGHAT and CDR2 FQDESV (reference sequence). The CDR3 DNA sequence: TGTGCCAGCAGCTTACGCTATATGAACACTGAAGCTTTCTTT. Protein sequence: CASSLRYMNTEAFF. The full variable domain, completed using reference TRBV11-1 and TRBJ1-1, is EAEVAQSPRYKITEKSQAVAFWCDPISGHATLYWYRQILGQGPELLVQFQDESVVDDSQLPKDRFSAERLKGVDSTLKIQPAELGDSAMYLCASSLRYMNTEAFFGQGTRLTVV.

This clonotype occurred many times. The rearrangement joins TRBV5-1 to TRBJ2-5; D gene ambiguous. V lost 0 bases and J lost 0, with 9 bases in between. Per the germline V gene, CDR1 is SGHRS and CDR2 is YFSETQ. This CDR3 is built from 15 residues. The CDR3 region has the DNA TGCGCCAGCAGCTTGGCCGGCAGTTACCAAGAGACCCAGTACTTC. This codes for CASSLAGSYQETQYF.

This clonotype was seen ten or more times. The chain has TRBV20-1 and TRBJ2-4, with TRBD2 matching over 12 bases. The CDR3 has 13 amino acids. The ends lost 6 bases at V and 8 bases at J; junction bases unmatched: 5. Germline V gene lookup returns CDR1 DFQATT and CDR2 SNEGSKA (reference sequence). DNA for the CDR3: TGCAGTGCCCTGGGACTAGCGGGTGACATTCAGTACTTC. It codes for CSALGLAGDIQYF.

The rearrangement links TRBV27 to TRBJ2-1; 12 bases line up with TRBD2. The germline V gene encodes CDR1 MNHEY and CDR2 SMNVEV (reference sequence). The trim removed 1 base at V and 6 bases at J, leaving 13 bases unmatched. The CDR3 consists of 19 residues. The CDR3, as DNA: TGTGCCAGCAGTTTATTGACTAGCGGGGGCGCAGGCCCAGGCAATGAGCAGTTCTTC. It yields the protein CASSLLTSGGAGPGNEQFF.

This clonotype was detected many times. The chain combines TRBV5-1 with TRBJ1-2, with D hard to call. V lost 0 bases and J lost 0, with 3 bases in between. The germline gives CDR1 SGHRS, CDR2 YFSETQ. There are 13 residues in the CDR3. CDR3 sequence: CASSLGTNYGYTF. Written as DNA, the CDR3 is TGCGCCAGCAGCTTGGGGACTAACTATGGCTACACCTTC.

The sample holds many counts of this clonotype. This rearrangement joins TRBV15 to TRBJ2-7, with D unresolved. Germline V gives CDR1 LNHNV, CDR2 YYDKDF (reference sequence). This CDR3 region has 14 residues. In DNA form, the CDR3 reads TGTGCGCACCGCCCGCCGGCGACTTCTCGGGAGCAGTACTTC. Translated, it gives CAHRPPATSREQYF.

As regards this clonotype: The junction shows a germline mismatch at one end, possibly a read error. This chain links TRBV20-1 with TRBJ1-5, with a tentative D call TRBD1 (5 bases). Per the germline V gene, CDR1 is DFQATT and CDR2 is SNEGSKA (reference sequence). This CDR3 has 16 amino acids. CDR3 region: CSARDRGLLPGQPQHF. The CDR3 bases are TGCAGTGCCAGAGATCGGGGACTGCTGCCAGGGCAGCCCCAGCATTTT.

This clonotype appeared many times. This sequence joins TRBV24-1 and TRBJ2-5; D is unresolved. V was pared by 9 bases and J by 4 bases, with 11 bases between. The germline V gene encodes CDR1 KGHDR and CDR2 SFDVKD. The CDR3 totals 12 residues. The CDR3 DNA sequence: TGTGCCACCCCCCCTCCGGTAGAGACCCAGTACTTC. This sequence encodes CATPPPVETQYF.

The chain employs TRBV6-2 or TRBV6-3 and TRBJ2-7, with 8 bases aligning to TRBD2. Per the germline V gene, CDR1 is MNHEY and CDR2 is SVGEGT. V dropped 4 bases and J dropped 6; count of bases not matched to a gene: 11. The CDR3 consists of 15 residues. CDR3 region: CASSFHISGGGEQYF. The CDR3 DNA sequence: TGTGCCAGCAGTTTCCACATAAGCGGGGGTGGCGAGCAGTACTTC.

This clonotype was found a few times. The V call is TRBV19, the J call TRBJ1-2; D is unclear. CDR1 and CDR2 from the germline V gene are LNHDA and SQIVND (reference sequence). CDR3 length: 13 residues. The V gene lost 1 base and the J gene lost 5 bases, with 8 bases spanning the gap. The CDR3 nucleotides are TGTGCCAGTAGTATAGGGCTGGAGTATGGCTACACCTTC. Translating gives CASSIGLEYGYTF.

In this sample, this clonotype turned up a few times. The rearrangement joins TRBV7-2 to TRBJ1-3, with unresolved D. Germline V gives CDR1 SGHTA, CDR2 FQGNSA. The CDR3 has 16 residues. Between the trimmed V and J ends, which lost 4 bases and 4 bases, there was a span of 17 bases. The CDR3, as DNA: TGTGCCAGCAGCTCCGGAGGGTCCCCTGCGGGAAACACCATATATTTT. Translation: CASSSGGSPAGNTIYF. The entire variable domain, with the rest obtained from reference TRBV7-2 and TRBJ1-3, is as follows: GAGVSQSPSNKVTEKGKDVELRCDPISGHTALYWYRQSLGQGLEFLIYFQGNSAPDKSGLPSDRFSAERTGGSVSTLTIQRTQQEDSAVYLCASSSGGSPAGNTIYFGEGSWLTVV.

In this sample, this clonotype turned up a few times. This likely came from a read error, as a far larger clone is one base away. The chain employs TRBV5-6 and TRBJ2-5; D perhaps matches TRBD2 (5 bases). The CDR3 loop spans 12 amino acids. CDR1 and CDR2 (germline): SGHDT, YYEEEE. V lost 4 bases, J lost 11 bases, and 15 bases lay in between. The CDR3 spells CASSGMVWEQYF. Written as DNA, the CDR3 is TGTGCCAGCAGCGGTATGGTATGGGAGCAGTACTTC.

This clonotype was picked up many times. The chain recombines TRBV5-1 with TRBJ1-2; D possibly corresponds to TRBD1 (5 bases). The CDR3 runs to 17 residues. Trimming left V 4 bases short and J 8 bases short, with 27 bases between. CDR1 and CDR2 from the germline V gene are SGHRS and YFSETQ. CDR3 coding DNA: TGCGCCAGCAGCCCCGGATTATTGGGCAGGGCCACGGAGGGCTACACCTTC. Amino acids: CASSPGLLGRATEGYTF.

This clonotype was seen many times. CDR3 protein: CASSLRSLGSEETQYF. CDR3 in DNA: TGTGCCAGCAGCTTAAGATCTCTCGGGTCGGAGGAGACCCAGTACTTC. The J gene is TRBJ2-5, the V gene TRBV7-2; D uncertain. Germline V lookup: CDR1 SGHTA, CDR2 FQGNSA. The CDR3 sequence is 16 residues long. V was cut by 2 bases and J by 5 bases, with 18 bases left in between.

A note on this clonotype: With only one base between it and a far larger clone, this is likely a read error. V usage is TRBV5-1 and J usage is TRBJ2-7; TRBD1 aligns across 10 bases. Per the germline V gene, CDR1 is SGHRS and CDR2 is YFSETQ. The CDR3 is 15 residues long. CDR3 residues: CAGSPGQGPGEVQYF. The CDR3 coding sequence is TGCGCCGGCAGTCCGGGACAGGGGCCCGGCGAAGTGCAGTACTTC.

This clonotype occurred many times. The chain joins TRBV24-1 to TRBJ2-1, with D perhaps matching TRBD1 (6 bases). From germline, CDR1 is KGHDR and CDR2 SFDVKD. The CDR3 runs to 14 residues. Trimming removed 10 bases from V and 5 bases from J, with 17 bases in between. The CDR3 here is CATEGVEGHNEQFF. CDR3 nucleotides: TGTGCCACTGAGGGGGTAGAGGGGCACAATGAGCAGTTCTTC.

This clonotype was recorded at least ten times. This chain joins TRBV7-2 and TRBJ2-5; D gene uncertain. This CDR3 region has 12 residues. Looked up from germline, CDR1 is SGHTA and CDR2 is FQGNSA. The V end was cut by 5 bases, the J end by 9 bases, with 13 bases between. The CDR3 here is CASSLSLYPQYF. Written as DNA, the CDR3 is TGTGCCAGCAGCCTTAGCCTTTATCCCCAGTACTTC.

This clonotype appeared a single time. This CDR3 reads CASSLVGTSGVSTDTQYF. CDR3 DNA: TGTGCCAGCAGTTTAGTCGGAACTAGCGGCGTTAGCACAGATACGCAGTATTTT. This chain uses TRBV28 with TRBJ2-3; the match to TRBD2 covers 8 bases. The CDR3 contains 18 residues. Germline assignment: CDR1 MDHEN and CDR2 SYDVKM. Trimming removed 2 bases from V and 0 bases from J; junction bases left unmatched: 10.

Turning to this clonotype: This likely stems from a read error, as it lies one base from a far larger clone. The chain has TRBV24-1 and TRBJ2-1; D ambiguous. V gave up 4 bases and J gave up 13 bases, with 19 bases separating them. The CDR3 totals 14 residues. The germline V gene encodes CDR1 KGHDR and CDR2 SFDVKD. CDR3 DNA sequence: TGTGCCACCAGTGAGGGTGGGCACCAAGAGACCCAGTTCTTC. The encoded protein is CATSEGGHQETQFF.

This clonotype was found many times. The V gene is TRBV6-8, the J gene TRBJ2-7; no definite D call. CDR1 MNHGY and CDR2 SAAAGT come from the germline V gene. Trimming took 6 bases from V and 3 from J, leaving 15 bases between them. This CDR3 comprises 14 residues. As DNA, the CDR3 is TGTGCCAGCAGCGAGGCTAGAGGAGTCTACGAGCAGTACTTC. Protein product: CASSEARGVYEQYF.

This rearrangement joins TRBV28 to TRBJ1-5, with D tentatively TRBD1 (6 bases). The V gene's germline CDR1 is MDHEN and CDR2 SYDVKM. The CDR3 covers 17 residues. V was pared by 6 bases and J by 11 bases, with 29 bases between. The CDR3 region is CASSLDIGQPGDRAQHF. DNA of the CDR3: TGTGCCAGCAGCCTTGATATTGGACAGCCAGGGGATAGGGCCCAGCATTTT.

This clonotype showed up many times. This chain joins TRBV29-1 and TRBJ2-5; 11 bases line up with TRBD2. The CDR3 consists of 16 residues. Germline CDR1 and CDR2: SQVTM and ANQGSEA. V gave up 4 bases and J gave up 1 base; unmatched junction bases: 8. CDR3 amino acids: CSVAPLAGGVQETQYF. The CDR3 nucleotides are TGCAGCGTTGCCCCTCTAGCGGGGGGCGTCCAAGAGACCCAGTACTTC.

This clonotype was counted a few times. CDR3 region: CASSQEPAGVVGNEQYF. CDR3 nucleotides: TGCGCCAGCAGCCAAGAGCCAGCGGGAGTAGTCGGCAACGAGCAGTACTTC. This chain connects TRBV4-3 to TRBJ2-7, with 8 nucleotides matching TRBD2. V dropped 0 bases and J dropped 5; count of bases not matched to a gene: 12. Germline V gene data show CDR1 as LGHNA and CDR2 as YSLEER. The length of the CDR3 is 17 residues.

This clonotype was recorded many times. The CDR3 is CASSAAQRSSYEQYF. The CDR3 DNA reads as TGTGCCAGCAGCGCGGCACAGAGGAGCTCCTACGAGCAGTACTTC. V gene TRBV5-8 combines with J gene TRBJ2-7; D gene uncertain. The CDR3 loop spans 15 amino acids. Looked up from germline, CDR1 is SGHTS and CDR2 is YDEGEE. V was clipped by 4 bases and J by 0 bases, with 14 bases between them.

Ten or more counts support this clonotype. The chain carries TRBV10-3 and TRBJ1-1, with TRBD1 as a possible D gene (6 bases). Germline V gene lookup returns CDR1 ENHRY and CDR2 SYGVKD. This CDR3 has 15 amino acids. The ends were cut back, 6 bases at V and 0 bases at J, with 14 bases in the middle. The CDR3: CAIRNMTGLNTEAFF. Here the CDR3 DNA reads TGTGCCATCAGGAATATGACAGGCCTGAACACTGAAGCTTTCTTT.